The sequence of this T cell receptor (beta chain) was determined in a study of T cells in Graves' hyperthyroidism and ophthalmopathy. Amplified regions were TCR beta CDR3 sequences from RNA transcripts. A first-round RT-PCR of the TCR CDR3 used the HTBI primer set. TCRdb itself ran the multiplex PCR reads through MiXCR, one entry per CDR3 protein. Of about 420,000 distinct CDR3 sequences listed, approximately 15% are singletons. The CDR3 contains 12 residues. Trimming took 9 bases from V and 4 from J, leaving 13 bases between them. Germline CDR1 MNHNS, CDR2 SASEGT. The study's findings and limits: Separating ophthalmopathy from stable hyperthyroidism was achieved by a 13 V-J model.

An absence of ophthalmopathy progression within 18 months meant stable Graves' hyperthyroidism. Exclusions: uncontrolled infection, other autoimmune disease, pregnancy, lactation. Fresh peripheral blood, under 11 ml, yielded the PBMCs. This clonotype has a count of ten or more. What it binds is unknown. This sequence originates from a woman younger than 35 with Graves' hyperthyroidism. V is TRBV6-1 and J is TRBJ2-7; D is possibly TRBD1 (5 bases). Specimen: blood. CDR3 loop: CASSIPGYEQYF. The CDR3 DNA is TGTGCCAGTTCAATCCCAGGGTACGAGCAGTACTTC.